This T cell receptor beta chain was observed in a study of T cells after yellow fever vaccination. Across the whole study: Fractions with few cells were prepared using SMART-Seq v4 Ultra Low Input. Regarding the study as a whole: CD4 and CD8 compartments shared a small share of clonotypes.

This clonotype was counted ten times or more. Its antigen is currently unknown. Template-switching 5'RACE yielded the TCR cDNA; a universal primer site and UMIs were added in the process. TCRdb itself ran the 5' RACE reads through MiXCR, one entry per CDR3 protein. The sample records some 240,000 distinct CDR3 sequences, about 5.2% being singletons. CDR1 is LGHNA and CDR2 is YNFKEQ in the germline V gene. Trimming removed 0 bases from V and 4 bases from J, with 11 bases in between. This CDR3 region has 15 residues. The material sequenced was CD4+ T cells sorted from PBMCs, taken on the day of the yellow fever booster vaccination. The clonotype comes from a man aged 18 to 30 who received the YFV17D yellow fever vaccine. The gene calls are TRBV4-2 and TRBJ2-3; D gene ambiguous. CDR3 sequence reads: CASSQEGVRADTQYF. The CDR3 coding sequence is TGTGCCAGCAGCCAAGAAGGAGTTAGGGCAGATACGCAGTATTTT.